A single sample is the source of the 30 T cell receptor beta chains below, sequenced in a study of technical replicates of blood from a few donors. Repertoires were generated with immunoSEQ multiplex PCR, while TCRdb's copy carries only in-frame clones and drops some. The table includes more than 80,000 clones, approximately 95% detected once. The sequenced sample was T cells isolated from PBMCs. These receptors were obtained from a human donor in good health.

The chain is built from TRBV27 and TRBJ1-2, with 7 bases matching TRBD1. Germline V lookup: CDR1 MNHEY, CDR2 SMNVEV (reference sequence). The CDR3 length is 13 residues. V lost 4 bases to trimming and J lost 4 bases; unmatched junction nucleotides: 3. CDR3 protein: CASSSGQVYGYTF. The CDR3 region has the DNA TGTGCCAGCAGTTCCGGACAGGTCTATGGCTACACCTTC.

DNA of the CDR3: TGTGCCAGTAGGAGCCTCCGCTCCTACAATGAGCAGTTCTTC. This encodes CASRSLRSYNEQFF. This chain links TRBV19 with TRBJ2-1; D ambiguous. Germline-derived CDR1 and CDR2 are LNHDA and SQIVND (reference sequence). CDR3 length equals 14 residues. The V gene lost 6 bases and the J gene lost 0 bases, with 9 bases spanning the gap.

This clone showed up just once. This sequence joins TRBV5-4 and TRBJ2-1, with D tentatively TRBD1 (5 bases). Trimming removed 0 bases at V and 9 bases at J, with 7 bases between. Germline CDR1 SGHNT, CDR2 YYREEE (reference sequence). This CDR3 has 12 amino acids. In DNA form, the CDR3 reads TGTGCCAGCAGCTTGGCAGGGTTTGAGCAGTTCTTC. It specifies CASSLAGFEQFF.

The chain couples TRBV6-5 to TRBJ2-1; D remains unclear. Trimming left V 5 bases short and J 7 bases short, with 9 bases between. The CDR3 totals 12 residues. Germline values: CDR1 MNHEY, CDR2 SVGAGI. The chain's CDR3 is CASSTRENEQFF. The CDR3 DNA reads TGTGCCAGCAGTACCCGCGAAAATGAGCAGTTCTTC.

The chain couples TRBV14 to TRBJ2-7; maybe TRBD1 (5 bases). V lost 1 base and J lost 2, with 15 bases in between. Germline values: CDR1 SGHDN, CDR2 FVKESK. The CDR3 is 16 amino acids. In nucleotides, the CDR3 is TGTGCCAGCAGCCAAGTAGGGCCCAGGGTGACCTACGAGCAGTACTTC. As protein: CASSQVGPRVTYEQYF.

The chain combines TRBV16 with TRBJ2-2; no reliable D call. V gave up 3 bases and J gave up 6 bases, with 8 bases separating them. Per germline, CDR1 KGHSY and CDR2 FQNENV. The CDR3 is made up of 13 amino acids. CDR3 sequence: CASSQSFAGELFF. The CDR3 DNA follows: TGTGCCAGCAGCCAGTCGTTTGCCGGGGAGCTGTTTTTT.

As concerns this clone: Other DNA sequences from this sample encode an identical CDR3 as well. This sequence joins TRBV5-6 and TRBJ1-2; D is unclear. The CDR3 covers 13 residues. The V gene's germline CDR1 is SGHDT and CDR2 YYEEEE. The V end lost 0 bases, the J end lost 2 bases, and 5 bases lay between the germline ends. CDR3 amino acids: CASSLGQNYGYTF. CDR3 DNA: TGTGCCAGCAGCTTGGGACAAAACTATGGCTACACCTTC.

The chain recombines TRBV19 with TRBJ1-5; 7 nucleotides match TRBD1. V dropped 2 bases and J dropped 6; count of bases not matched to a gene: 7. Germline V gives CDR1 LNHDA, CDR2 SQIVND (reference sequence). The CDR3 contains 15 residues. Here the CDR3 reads CASSIRQGESQPQHF. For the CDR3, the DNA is TGTGCCAGTAGTATAAGACAGGGCGAGAGTCAGCCCCAGCATTTT. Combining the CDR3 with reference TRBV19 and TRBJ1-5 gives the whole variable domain DGGITQSPKYLFRKEGQNVTLSCEQNLNHDAMYWYRQDPGQGLRLIYYSQIVNDFQKGDIAEGYSVSREKKESFPLTVTSAQKNPTAFYLCASSIRQGESQPQHFGDGTRLSIL.

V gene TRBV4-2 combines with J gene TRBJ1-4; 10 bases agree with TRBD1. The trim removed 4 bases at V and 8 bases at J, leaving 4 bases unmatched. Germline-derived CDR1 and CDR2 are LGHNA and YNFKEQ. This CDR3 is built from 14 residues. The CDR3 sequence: CASSLGTGVEKLFF. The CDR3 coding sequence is TGTGCCAGCAGCCTCGGGACAGGGGTCGAAAAACTGTTTTTT.

As DNA, the CDR3 is TGCGCCAGCAGCCAAGATCGATTGGGCGTGTATCACCGGGACAGCACTAACTATGGCTACACCTTC. This codes for CASSQDRLGVYHRDSTNYGYTF. V is TRBV4-1 and J is TRBJ1-2; TRBD1 matches at 7 bases. The CDR3 is 22 residues long. Germline assignment: CDR1 MGHRA and CDR2 YSYEKL. V lost 0 bases, J lost 0 bases, and 22 bases stayed unmatched.

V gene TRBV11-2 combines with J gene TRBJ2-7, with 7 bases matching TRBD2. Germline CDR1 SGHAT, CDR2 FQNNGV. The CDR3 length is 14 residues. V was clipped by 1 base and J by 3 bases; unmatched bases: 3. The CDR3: CASSLVSGFYEQYF. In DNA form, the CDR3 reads TGTGCCAGCAGCTTAGTTAGCGGGTTCTACGAGCAGTACTTC.

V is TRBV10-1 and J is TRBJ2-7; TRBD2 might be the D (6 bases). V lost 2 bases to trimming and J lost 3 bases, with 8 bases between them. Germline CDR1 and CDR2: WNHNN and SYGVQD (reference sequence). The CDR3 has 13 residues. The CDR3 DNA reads TGCGCCAGCAGTGAGATCGGGGGCTACGAGCAGTACTTC. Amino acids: CASSEIGGYEQYF.

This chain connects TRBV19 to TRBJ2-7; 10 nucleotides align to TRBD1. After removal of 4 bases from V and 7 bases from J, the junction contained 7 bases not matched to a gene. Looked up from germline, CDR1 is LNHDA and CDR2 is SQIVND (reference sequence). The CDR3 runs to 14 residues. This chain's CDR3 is CASSTRQGAREQYF. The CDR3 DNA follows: TGTGCCAGTAGTACCCGACAGGGGGCTAGAGAGCAGTACTTC.

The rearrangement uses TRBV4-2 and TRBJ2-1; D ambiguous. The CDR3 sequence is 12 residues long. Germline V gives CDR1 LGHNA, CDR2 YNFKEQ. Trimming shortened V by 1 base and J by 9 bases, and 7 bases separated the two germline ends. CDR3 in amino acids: CASSQANSEQFF. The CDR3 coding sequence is TGTGCCAGCAGCCAAGCCAACAGTGAGCAGTTCTTC.

The CDR3 bases are TGTGCCAGCAGTTTGGTCACAGGGGGCAGGGAGACCCAGTACTTC. Translated: CASSLVTGGRETQYF. V usage is TRBV27 and J usage is TRBJ2-5; 9 bases line up with TRBD1. Germline V gene data show CDR1 as MNHEY and CDR2 as SMNVEV (reference sequence). Unmatched junction bases numbered 7, after V lost 3 bases and J lost 5 bases. The CDR3 consists of 15 residues.

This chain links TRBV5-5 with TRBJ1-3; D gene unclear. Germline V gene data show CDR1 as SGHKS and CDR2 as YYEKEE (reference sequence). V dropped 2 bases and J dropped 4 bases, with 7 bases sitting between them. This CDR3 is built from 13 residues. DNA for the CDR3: TGTGCCAGCAGCTTCCAAACAGGAAACACCATATATTTT. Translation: CASSFQTGNTIYF.

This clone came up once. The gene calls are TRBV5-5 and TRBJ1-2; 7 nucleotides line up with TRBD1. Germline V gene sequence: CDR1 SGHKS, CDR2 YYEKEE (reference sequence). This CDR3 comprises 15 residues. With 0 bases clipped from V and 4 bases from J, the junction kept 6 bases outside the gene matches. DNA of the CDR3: TGTGCCAGCAGCTTGGCCCCAGGGGGGAGCTATGGCTACACCTTC. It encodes CASSLAPGGSYGYTF.

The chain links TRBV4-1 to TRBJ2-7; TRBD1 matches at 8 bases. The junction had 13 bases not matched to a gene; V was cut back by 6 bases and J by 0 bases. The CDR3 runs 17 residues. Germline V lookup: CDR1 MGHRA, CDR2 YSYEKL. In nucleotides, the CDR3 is TGCGCCAGCAGTCCCCGTCAGGGGGCCCCTCCCTCCTACGAGCAGTACTTC. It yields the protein CASSPRQGAPPSYEQYF.

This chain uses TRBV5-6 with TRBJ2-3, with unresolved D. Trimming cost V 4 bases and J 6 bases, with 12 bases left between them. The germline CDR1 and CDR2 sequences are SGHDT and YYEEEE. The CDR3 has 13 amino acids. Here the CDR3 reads CASSAPGVDTQYF. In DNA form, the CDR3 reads TGTGCCAGCAGCGCCCCCGGAGTTGATACGCAGTATTTT.

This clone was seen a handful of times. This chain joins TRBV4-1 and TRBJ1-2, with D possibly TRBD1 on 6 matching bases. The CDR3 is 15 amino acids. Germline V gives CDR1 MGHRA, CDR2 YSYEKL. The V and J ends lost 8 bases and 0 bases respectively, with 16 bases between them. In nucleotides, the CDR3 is TGCGCCAGCGGGCCGGGGACACCTGCTAACTATGGCTACACCTTC. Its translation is CASGPGTPANYGYTF.

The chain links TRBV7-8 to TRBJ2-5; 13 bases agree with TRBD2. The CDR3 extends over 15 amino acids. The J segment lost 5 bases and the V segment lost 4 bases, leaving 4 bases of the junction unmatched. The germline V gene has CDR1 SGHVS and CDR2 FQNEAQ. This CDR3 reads CASSYTSGGAETQYF. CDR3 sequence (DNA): TGTGCCAGCAGCTACACTAGCGGGGGGGCGGAGACCCAGTACTTC. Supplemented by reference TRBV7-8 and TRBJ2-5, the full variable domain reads GAGVSQSPRYKVAKRGQDVALRCDPISGHVSLFWYQQALGQGPEFLTYFQNEAQLDKSGLPSDRFFAERPEGSVSTLKIQRTQQEDSAVYLCASSYTSGGAETQYFGPGTRLLVL.

CDR3 loop: CASSFVAEANEQYF. As DNA, the CDR3 is TGTGCCAGCAGCTTTGTGGCAGAGGCTAACGAGCAGTACTTC. The chain couples TRBV5-6 to TRBJ2-7; D unresolved. The CDR3 runs to 14 residues. The V gene lost 2 bases and the J gene lost 5 bases, with 14 bases spanning the gap. CDR1 is SGHDT and CDR2 is YYEEEE in the germline V gene.

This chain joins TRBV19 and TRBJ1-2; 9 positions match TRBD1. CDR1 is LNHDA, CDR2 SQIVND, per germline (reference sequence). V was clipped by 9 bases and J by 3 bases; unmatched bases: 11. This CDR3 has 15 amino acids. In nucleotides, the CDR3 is TGTGCCAGCGCCGGCCGGGACAGGGTATACTATGGCTACACCTTC. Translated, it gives CASAGRDRVYYGYTF.

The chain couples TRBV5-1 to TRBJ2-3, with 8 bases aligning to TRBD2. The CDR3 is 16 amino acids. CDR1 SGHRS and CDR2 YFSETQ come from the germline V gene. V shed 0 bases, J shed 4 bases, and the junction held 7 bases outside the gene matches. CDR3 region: CASSLGAGGRADTQYF. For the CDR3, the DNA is TGCGCCAGCAGCTTGGGTGCGGGAGGACGAGCAGATACGCAGTATTTT.

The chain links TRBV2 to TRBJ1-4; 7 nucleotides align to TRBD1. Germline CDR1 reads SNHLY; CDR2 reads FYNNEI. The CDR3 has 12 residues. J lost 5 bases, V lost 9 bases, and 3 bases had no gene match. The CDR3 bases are TGTGCCAGTTTCAGGGGGAATGAAAAACTGTTTTTT. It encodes CASFRGNEKLFF.

The CDR3 loop is CASSNRGINYF. CDR3 nucleotide sequence: TGTGCCAGCAGCAACAGGGGAATAAACTACTTC. The J gene is TRBJ2-5, the V gene TRBV5-6; 7 bases are a match to TRBD1. The CDR3 has 11 amino acids. CDR1 is SGHDT, CDR2 YYEEEE, per germline. The trim removed 4 bases at V and 14 bases at J, leaving 8 bases unmatched.

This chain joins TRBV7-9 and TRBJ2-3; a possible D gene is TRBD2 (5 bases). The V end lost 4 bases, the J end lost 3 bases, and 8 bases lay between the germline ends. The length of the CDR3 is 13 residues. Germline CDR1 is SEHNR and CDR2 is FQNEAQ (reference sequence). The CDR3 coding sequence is TGTGCCAGCAGCTATACGGGGACAGATACGCAGTATTTT. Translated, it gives CASSYTGTDTQYF.

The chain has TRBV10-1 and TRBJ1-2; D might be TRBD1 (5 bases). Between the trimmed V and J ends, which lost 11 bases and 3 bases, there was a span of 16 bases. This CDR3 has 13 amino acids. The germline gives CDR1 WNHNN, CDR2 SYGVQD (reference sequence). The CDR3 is CAWSTDSHYGYTF. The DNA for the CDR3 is TGCGCCTGGTCCACCGACAGCCACTATGGCTACACCTTC.

CDR3 sequence reads: CASSKQGPGSNEQFF. CDR3 in DNA: TGTGCCAGCAGTAAACAGGGGCCGGGTAGCAATGAGCAGTTCTTC. The rearrangement links TRBV2 to TRBJ2-1; 7 bases align to TRBD1. V was pared by 5 bases and J by 6 bases, with 10 bases of the junction left unmatched. The CDR3 is 15 amino acids. From germline, CDR1 is SNHLY and CDR2 FYNNEI. Based on the CDR3 plus reference TRBV2 and TRBJ2-1, the full variable domain is EPEVTQTPSHQVTQMGQEVILRCVPISNHLYFYWYRQILGQKVEFLVSFYNNEISEKSEIFDDQFSVERPDGSNFTLKIRSTKLEDSAMYFCASSKQGPGSNEQFFGPGTRLTVL.

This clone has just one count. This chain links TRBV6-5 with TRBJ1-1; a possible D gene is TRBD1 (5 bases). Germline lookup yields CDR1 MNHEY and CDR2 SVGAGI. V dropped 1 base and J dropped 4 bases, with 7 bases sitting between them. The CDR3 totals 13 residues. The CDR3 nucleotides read TGTGCCAGCAGTTACTTGGGGGGCACTGAAGCTTTCTTT. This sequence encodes CASSYLGGTEAFF.